The present TCR beta chain was sequenced within a study of cytomegalovirus exposure and HLA in healthy donors. Study-level results: Cytomegalovirus-associated status was assigned to some 160 TCR beta chains.

The V gene end was trimmed by 1 base and the J gene end by 6 bases; junction bases not matched to a gene: 2. CDR3 length equals 15 residues. The germline V gene has CDR1 SGHTA and CDR2 FQGTGA. Primers included in the PCR were 60 Vbeta and 13 Jbeta primers. The protocol was immunoSEQ multiplex PCR, while the TCRdb copy is restricted to in-frame clones and leaves out a portion. Seen here are over 75,000 clones, around four fifths observed once, and the top ten hold 6.5% to 8%. On this clone: Its antigen is still unknown.

The chain joins TRBV7-3 to TRBJ2-3, with 12 bases aligning to TRBD2. The source is a man aged 50-60 years in good health and CMV-seropositive. The specimen was PBMCs. CDR3 sequence: CASSLILAGGDTQYF. CDR3 nucleotides: TGTGCCAGCAGCTTAATTCTAGCGGGGGGGGATACGCAGTATTTT.